These 29 T cell receptor beta chains originate from one sample sequenced in a study of beta chain features in type 1 diabetes. All of the isolated RNA was reverse transcribed, so expressed TCRB transcripts were sequenced. Some clones are missing from TCRdb's copy, which holds only in-frame ones; the method was immunoSEQ multiplex PCR. The sample contains roughly 400,000 clones, 9.5% to 10% of which appear only once. Antigen specificity for these receptors is unknown. Notes on the study in general: Within each of all four CD4+ subsets, Type 1 diabetes patients had TCRB CDR3s that were moderately but significantly shorter.

The material sequenced was central memory CD4+ T cells from blood. Every receptor here comes from a man aged 25-45 years with type 1 diabetes.

The CDR3 region is CASYGTGNNEQYF. CDR3 nucleotide sequence: TGTGCCAGTTACGGGACAGGGAACAACGAGCAGTACTTC. The gene calls are TRBV6-6 and TRBJ2-7, with TRBD1 matching 9 bases. The CDR3 covers 13 residues. J gave up 5 bases and V 9 bases, and 8 bases lay outside the gene matches. The germline gives CDR1 MNHNY, CDR2 SVGAGI (reference sequence).

This clone was seen more than once but under ten times. The rearrangement uses TRBV28 and TRBJ2-1, with TRBD2 matching over 13 bases. The CDR3 is 16 amino acids. V trimming: 5 bases; J trimming: 3 bases; junction bases outside the gene matches: 4. Germline CDR1 reads MDHEN; CDR2 reads SYDVKM. Here the CDR3 DNA reads TGTGCCAGCAGTGCCGGGACTAGCGGGATCTACAATGAGCAGTTCTTC. Translated, it gives CASSAGTSGIYNEQFF.

This clone was detected only a few times. CDR3 DNA: TGTGGGGGGGGCGGGGCCAACGTCCTGACTTTC. This gives the protein CGGGGANVLTF. The J gene is TRBJ2-6, the V gene TRBV30, with TRBD2 as a possible D gene (7 bases). This CDR3 is 11 amino acids long. Germline CDR1 GTSNPN, CDR2 SVGIG (reference sequence).

This clone turned up a few times. The gene calls are TRBV27 and TRBJ1-2, with TRBD1 as a possible D gene (5 bases). V was cut by 5 bases and J by 7 bases, with 20 bases left in between. The CDR3 length is 15 residues. Germline CDR1 is MNHEY and CDR2 is SMNVEV (reference sequence). The CDR3 reads CASSDGRRRGFGYTF. CDR3 nucleotides: TGTGCCAGCAGTGATGGACGCAGGAGGGGCTTTGGCTACACCTTC.

This clone was detected only a few times. The CDR3 reads CASSPGQEKAHQETQYF. The CDR3 DNA follows: TGTGCCAGCAGCCCAGGACAGGAGAAGGCCCACCAAGAGACCCAGTACTTC. The chain has TRBV5-6 and TRBJ2-5; TRBD1 matches at 7 bases. Germline CDR1 reads SGHDT; CDR2 reads YYEEEE. V dropped 4 bases and J dropped 0; count of bases not matched to a gene: 12. This CDR3 comprises 17 residues.

The chain recombines TRBV9 with TRBJ1-3; no firm D call. CDR1 is SGDLS, CDR2 YYNGEE, per germline. This CDR3 has 14 amino acids. Trimming removed 0 bases at V and 4 bases at J, with 8 bases between. The CDR3: CASSVEGVGNTIYF. The CDR3 DNA sequence: TGTGCCAGCAGCGTAGAAGGCGTCGGAAACACCATATATTTT.

This clone has ten or more counts. Other DNA sequences in the sample encode the same CDR3. The V gene is TRBV18, the J gene TRBJ2-7; a possible D gene is TRBD2 (5 bases). Germline loops: CDR1 KGHSH, CDR2 LQKENI. The V gene lost 6 bases and the J gene lost 0 bases, with 12 bases spanning the gap. The CDR3 is 14 residues long. The CDR3 is CASSPGLLSYEQYF. The DNA of the CDR3 is TGTGCCAGCTCCCCCGGACTTCTCTCCTACGAGCAGTACTTC.

This clone was seen more than once but under ten times. The J gene is TRBJ1-1, the V gene TRBV4-1; TRBD1 matches 9 bases. Germline V gene lookup returns CDR1 MGHRA and CDR2 YSYEKL. Unmatched junction bases numbered 6, after V lost 7 bases and J lost 0 bases. The CDR3 has 15 residues. CDR3 protein: CASIRQGGVNTEAFF. CDR3 nucleotide sequence: TGCGCCAGCATCCGACAGGGGGGGGTGAACACTGAAGCTTTCTTT.

This clone appeared a few times. V is TRBV5-6 and J is TRBJ2-5; 9 bases agree with TRBD1. The DNA end is more similar to TRBJ2-7, so the J call may be wrong. Germline V lookup: CDR1 SGHDT, CDR2 YYEEEE. This CDR3 has 14 amino acids. CDR3 bases: TGTGCCAGCAGCCAGGACAGGGGATCCTACGAGCAGTACTTC. This codes for CASSQDRGSYEQYF.

CDR3 region: CASSVGIGLWFTQYF. CDR3 DNA sequence: TGTGCCAGCAGCGTAGGGATAGGTTTATGGTTTACGCAGTATTTT. The V and J genes are TRBV9 and TRBJ2-3; D call uncertain. The germline CDR1 and CDR2 sequences are SGDLS and YYNGEE. The CDR3 runs 15 residues. The V end lost 0 bases, the J end lost 8 bases, and 16 bases lay between the germline ends.

This clone was observed a handful of times. This sequence joins TRBV19 and TRBJ2-2; 13 nucleotides agree with TRBD2. V lost 3 bases and J lost 3; bases outside the gene matches: 4. Germline CDR1 reads LNHDA; CDR2 reads SQIVND (reference sequence). The CDR3 consists of 17 residues. Here the CDR3 DNA reads TGTGCCAGTAGTATGACTAGCGGGAGGCCATACACCGGGGAGCTGTTTTTT. As protein: CASSMTSGRPYTGELFF.

The chain recombines TRBV7-9 with TRBJ2-1; D might be TRBD2 (5 bases). The CDR3 runs to 14 residues. With 5 bases removed from V and 9 bases from J, the gap between germline ends came to 17 bases. Germline CDR1 and CDR2: SEHNR and FQNEAQ (reference sequence). CDR3 sequence reads: CASSKPNPGVEQFF. In DNA form, the CDR3 reads TGTGCCAGCAGCAAACCTAACCCCGGGGTTGAGCAGTTCTTC.

This chain connects TRBV19 to TRBJ1-1; 10 bases line up with TRBD1. Germline CDR1 LNHDA, CDR2 SQIVND (reference sequence). The CDR3 spans 14 residues. The trim removed 6 bases at V and 4 bases at J, leaving 5 bases unmatched. In nucleotides, the CDR3 is TGTGCCAGTAGCGAGACAGGGGGCGTCACTGAAGCTTTCTTT. Translated: CASSETGGVTEAFF.

The chain is built from TRBV5-6 and TRBJ2-3; 11 bases line up with TRBD1. Germline assignment: CDR1 SGHDT and CDR2 YYEEEE. The CDR3 extends over 15 amino acids. V lost 4 bases, J lost 4 bases, and 5 bases stayed unmatched. CDR3 sequence (DNA): TGTGCCAGCAGCCTCAGGACAGGGGGCGCAGATACGCAGTATTTT. Protein sequence: CASSLRTGGADTQYF.

V and J are TRBV4-1 and TRBJ1-2; 7 bases are shared with TRBD1. V shed 1 base and J 4 bases; nucleotides not matched to a gene: 6. Germline CDR1 reads MGHRA; CDR2 reads YSYEKL. The CDR3 sequence is 15 residues long. CDR3: CASSQGQGGSYGYTF. The CDR3 DNA follows: TGCGCCAGCAGCCAAGGACAGGGTGGGAGCTATGGCTACACCTTC.

This clone occurred many times. The rearrangement joins TRBV7-9 to TRBJ1-1, with D perhaps matching TRBD1 (6 bases). Trimming cost V 2 bases and J 12 bases, with 16 bases left between them. In germline, CDR1 is SEHNR, CDR2 FQNEAQ (reference sequence). This CDR3 spans 13 amino acids. The CDR3 DNA reads TGTGCCAGCAGCTTATCCCGGACAGTCGAGTCTTTCTTT. Protein sequence: CASSLSRTVESFF.

This clone was observed a handful of times. The J gene is TRBJ2-5, the V gene TRBV27, with D unresolved. The J call is doubtful: the DNA matches TRBJ2-7 better. Germline lookup yields CDR1 MNHEY and CDR2 SMNVEV (reference sequence). This CDR3 spans 14 amino acids. DNA for the CDR3: TGTGCCAGCAGTTTAGCCGGACGGGTTTACGAGCAGTACTTC. This sequence encodes CASSLAGRVYEQYF.

This clone was found a few times. This rearrangement joins TRBV5-1 to TRBJ2-3; D is uncertain. Germline CDR1 reads SGHRS; CDR2 reads YFSETQ. V lost 4 bases and J lost 5, with 14 bases in between. CDR3 size: 14 residues. The CDR3 reads CASSPPSSRDTQYF. CDR3 DNA sequence: TGCGCCAGCAGCCCACCGTCGTCCCGAGATACGCAGTATTTT. Using reference TRBV5-1 and TRBJ2-3 for the parts outside the CDR3, the full variable domain is KAGVTQTPRYLIKTRGQQVTLSCSPISGHRSVSWYQQTPGQGLQFLFEYFSETQRNKGNFPGRFSGRQFSNSRSEMNVSTLELGDSALYLCASSPPSSRDTQYFGPGTRLTVL.

This clone was seen more than once but under ten times. CDR3 amino acids: CASRSQGAFTDTQYF. CDR3 nucleotide sequence: TGTGCCAGTAGATCGCAGGGGGCTTTCACAGATACGCAGTATTTT. The V gene is TRBV19, the J gene TRBJ2-3, with TRBD1 identical over 8 bases. The germline gives CDR1 LNHDA, CDR2 SQIVND (reference sequence). Germline trimming cut 6 bases from V and 2 bases from J; bases unmatched to any gene: 7. The CDR3 covers 15 residues.

The chain has TRBV5-1 and TRBJ1-4; TRBD1 matches 7 bases. Germline V lookup: CDR1 SGHRS, CDR2 YFSETQ. The CDR3 is made up of 15 amino acids. V dropped 2 bases and J dropped 8; count of bases not matched to a gene: 9. The CDR3 sequence is CASSFLPQGGEKLFF. CDR3 nucleotide sequence: TGCGCCAGCAGCTTTCTTCCTCAGGGGGGAGAAAAACTGTTTTTT.

CDR3 loop: CASRMGQGPSGANVLTF. The DNA of the CDR3 is TGCGCCAGCAGGATGGGGCAGGGACCCTCTGGGGCCAACGTCCTGACTTTC. The chain employs TRBV10-2 and TRBJ2-6; the D gene could be TRBD1 or TRBD2 (5 bases each). The V gene's germline CDR1 is WSHSY and CDR2 SAAADI. The V gene lost 6 bases and the J gene lost 0 bases, with 15 bases spanning the gap. This CDR3 has 17 amino acids.

The chain combines TRBV29-1 with TRBJ2-3, with TRBD1 identical over 7 bases. Germline values: CDR1 SQVTM, CDR2 ANQGSEA. The ends lost 3 bases at V and 4 bases at J; junction bases unmatched: 1. The CDR3 has 12 residues. CDR3 amino acids: CSVDTGADTQYF. The CDR3 region has the DNA TGCAGCGTTGATACAGGGGCAGATACGCAGTATTTT.

This sequence joins TRBV29-1 and TRBJ2-5; D might be TRBD1 or TRBD2, each matching 5 bases. Germline values: CDR1 SQVTM, CDR2 ANQGSEA. CDR3 size: 13 residues. The V gene lost 4 bases and the J gene lost 2 bases, with 11 bases spanning the gap. In DNA form, the CDR3 reads TGCAGCGTTGTCTGGGGGAATCAAGAGACCCAGTACTTC. The encoded protein is CSVVWGNQETQYF.

This clone occurred many times. The chain is built from TRBV2 and TRBJ2-3; D gene uncertain. Germline values: CDR1 SNHLY, CDR2 FYNNEI. V was trimmed by 6 bases and J by 2 bases, leaving 3 bases between them. This CDR3 contains 11 residues. The CDR3 spells CASRDTDTQYF. CDR3 nucleotides: TGTGCCAGCAGGGACACAGATACGCAGTATTTT.

This clone appeared a few times. The chain employs TRBV4-3 and TRBJ2-7; TRBD1 matches at 10 bases. From germline, CDR1 is LGHNA and CDR2 YSLEER. V lost 4 bases and J lost 6; bases outside the gene matches: 9. The CDR3 runs to 15 residues. The CDR3 bases are TGCGCCAGCAGCCTACAACCCGGGACAGGGGCCGAGCAGTACTTC. It encodes CASSLQPGTGAEQYF.

This clone occurred a few times. The V gene is TRBV6-5, the J gene TRBJ2-7; D unclear. The CDR3 contains 15 residues. Between the trimmed V and J ends, which lost 7 bases and 3 bases, there was a span of 19 bases. Germline V gene data show CDR1 as MNHEY and CDR2 as SVGAGI. CDR3 region: CASKKMSGDGYEQYF. In nucleotides, the CDR3 is TGTGCCAGCAAAAAAATGAGTGGAGACGGCTACGAGCAGTACTTC.

This clone was seen ten or more times. Germline is not matched at one junction end, which may reflect a read error. This chain links TRBV7-7 with TRBJ2-1, with D unclear. The germline CDR1 and CDR2 sequences are SSHAT and FNYEAQ (reference sequence). The CDR3 sequence is 13 residues long. CDR3 protein: CASSKRLENEQFF. The DNA of the CDR3 is TGTGCTAGCAGCAAAAGGTTGGAAAATGAGCAGTTCTTC.

This clone occurred a few times. The rearrangement joins TRBV6-1 to TRBJ2-7; 12 bases agree with TRBD2. This CDR3 has 13 amino acids. J gave up 6 bases and V 5 bases, and 2 bases lay outside the gene matches. Germline values: CDR1 MNHNS, CDR2 SASEGT. The CDR3 loop is CASSRLAGAEQYF. CDR3 in DNA: TGTGCCAGCAGTCGACTAGCGGGAGCCGAGCAGTACTTC.

CDR3 DNA sequence: TGTGCCAGCAGTCAACCGAGGACGGTCTACGAGCAGTACTTC. Translation: CASSQPRTVYEQYF. This chain uses TRBV28 with TRBJ2-5; no firm D call. The DNA end is a closer match to TRBJ2-7, so the J assignment may be wrong. CDR1 MDHEN and CDR2 SYDVKM come from the germline V gene. The CDR3 is 14 amino acids.